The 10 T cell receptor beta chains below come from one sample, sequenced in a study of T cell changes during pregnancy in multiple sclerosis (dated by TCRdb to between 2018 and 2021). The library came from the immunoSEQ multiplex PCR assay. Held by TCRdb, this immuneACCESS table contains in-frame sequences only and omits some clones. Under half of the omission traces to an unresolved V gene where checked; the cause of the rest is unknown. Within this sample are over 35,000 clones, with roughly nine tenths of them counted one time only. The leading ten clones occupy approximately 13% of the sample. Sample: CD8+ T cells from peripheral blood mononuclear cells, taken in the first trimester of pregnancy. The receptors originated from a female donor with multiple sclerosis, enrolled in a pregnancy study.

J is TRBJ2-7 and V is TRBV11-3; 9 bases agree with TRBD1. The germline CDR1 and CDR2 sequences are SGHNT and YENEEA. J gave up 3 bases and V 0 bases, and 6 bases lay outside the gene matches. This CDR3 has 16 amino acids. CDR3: CASSLDERTGVYEQYF. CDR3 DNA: TGTGCCAGCAGCTTAGATGAACGGACAGGGGTCTACGAGCAGTACTTC.

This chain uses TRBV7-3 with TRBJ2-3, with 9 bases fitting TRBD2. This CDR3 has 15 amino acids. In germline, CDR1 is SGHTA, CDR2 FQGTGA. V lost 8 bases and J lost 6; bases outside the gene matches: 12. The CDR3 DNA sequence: TGTGCCAGCTGTATTGCGGGGGGGCCGCAGGATACGCAGTATTTT. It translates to CASCIAGGPQDTQYF.

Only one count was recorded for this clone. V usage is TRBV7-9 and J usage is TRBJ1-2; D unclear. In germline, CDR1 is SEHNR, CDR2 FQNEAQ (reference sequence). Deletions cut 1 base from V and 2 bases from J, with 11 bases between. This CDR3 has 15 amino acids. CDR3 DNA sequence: TGTGCCAGCAGCTTAGGCAGTCAGTACAACTATGGCTACACCTTC. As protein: CASSLGSQYNYGYTF.

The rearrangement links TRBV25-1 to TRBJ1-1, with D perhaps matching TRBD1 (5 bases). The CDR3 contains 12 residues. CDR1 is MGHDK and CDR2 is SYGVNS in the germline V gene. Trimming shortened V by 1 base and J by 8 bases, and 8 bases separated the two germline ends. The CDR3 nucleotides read TGTGCCAGCAGTGAATGGGCAGGGGAAGCTTTCTTT. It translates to CASSEWAGEAFF.

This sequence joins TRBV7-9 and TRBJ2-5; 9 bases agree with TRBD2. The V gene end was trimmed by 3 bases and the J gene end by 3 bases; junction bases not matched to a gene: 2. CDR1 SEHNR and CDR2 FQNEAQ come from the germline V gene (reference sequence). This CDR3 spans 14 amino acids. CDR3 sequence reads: CASSFSGGEETQYF. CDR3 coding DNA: TGTGCCAGCAGCTTTAGCGGGGGCGAAGAGACCCAGTACTTC.

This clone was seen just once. CDR3 protein: CASSNGPNTGELFF. The CDR3 nucleotides read TGTGCCAGCAGCAACGGTCCGAACACCGGGGAGCTGTTTTTT. The chain carries TRBV6-5 and TRBJ2-2; no firm D call. CDR3 size: 14 residues. Deletions cut 6 bases from V and 0 bases from J, with 8 bases between. The V gene's germline CDR1 is MNHEY and CDR2 SVGAGI.

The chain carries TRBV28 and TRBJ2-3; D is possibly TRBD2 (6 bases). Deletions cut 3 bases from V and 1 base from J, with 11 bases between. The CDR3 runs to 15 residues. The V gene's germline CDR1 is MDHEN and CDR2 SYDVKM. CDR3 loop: CASSFSGTGTDTQYF. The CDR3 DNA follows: TGTGCCAGCAGTTTCTCCGGGACTGGCACAGATACGCAGTATTTT.

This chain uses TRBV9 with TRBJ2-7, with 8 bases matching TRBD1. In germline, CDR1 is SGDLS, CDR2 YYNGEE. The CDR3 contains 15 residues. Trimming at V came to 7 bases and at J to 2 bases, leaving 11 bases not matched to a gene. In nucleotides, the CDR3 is TGTGCCAGCGGGCCATCAGGGGGCCCCACCTACGAGCAGTACTTC. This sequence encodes CASGPSGGPTYEQYF.

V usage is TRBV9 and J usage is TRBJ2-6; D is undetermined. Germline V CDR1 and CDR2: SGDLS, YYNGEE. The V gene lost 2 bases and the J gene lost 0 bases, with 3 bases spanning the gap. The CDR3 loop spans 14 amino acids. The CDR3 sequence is CASSVYSGANVLTF. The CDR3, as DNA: TGTGCCAGCAGCGTTTACTCTGGGGCCAACGTCCTGACTTTC.

The CDR3 DNA sequence: TGTGCCAGCAGCCGGACGGACAGGGATTTTCAGCCCCAGCATTTT. Protein sequence: CASSRTDRDFQPQHF. The chain combines TRBV16 with TRBJ1-5; TRBD1 matches 8 bases. Looked up from germline, CDR1 is KGHSY and CDR2 is FQNENV. With V trimmed by 4 bases and J by 6 bases, 8 bases remained unmatched. The CDR3 has 15 amino acids.